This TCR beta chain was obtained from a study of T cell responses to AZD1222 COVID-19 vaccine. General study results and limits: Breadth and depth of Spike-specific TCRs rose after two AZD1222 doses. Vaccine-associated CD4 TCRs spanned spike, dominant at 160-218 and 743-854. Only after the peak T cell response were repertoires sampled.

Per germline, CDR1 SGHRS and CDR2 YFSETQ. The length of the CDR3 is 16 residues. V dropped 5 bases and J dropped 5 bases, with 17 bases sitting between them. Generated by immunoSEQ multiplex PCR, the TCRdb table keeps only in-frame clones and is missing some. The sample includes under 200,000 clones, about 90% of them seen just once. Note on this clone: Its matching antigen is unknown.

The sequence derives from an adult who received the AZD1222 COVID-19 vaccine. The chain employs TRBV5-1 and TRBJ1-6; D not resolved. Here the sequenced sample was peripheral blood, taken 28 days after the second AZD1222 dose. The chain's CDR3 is CASSRVTPYHNSPLHF. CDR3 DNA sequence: TGCGCCAGCAGTCGCGTCACGCCTTACCATAATTCACCCCTCCACTTT.